This TCR beta chain was identified in a study of blood T cells in healthy people across ages (dated by TCRdb to 2014 to 2015). As for the study more broadly: In model experiments, template switching captured about one uniquely barcoded TCR beta cDNA molecule for every two T cells. The study measured age-related changes in TCR beta repertoire diversity using deep sequencing normalized with unique cDNA molecular identifiers. Donors were grouped into four age groups: young (average 16 years), middle-aged (about 40), aged (about 60) and long-lived (about 89). To avoid experimental bias, donors of different ages were spread randomly across the sequencing lanes. For two donors (one aged 18 to 29 and one aged 80 or older), the study analyzed two additional independent replicas of 1 million unique cDNA reads from the same blood draw. What the authors observed across the whole study: Compared with the aged group, the long-lived group had more naive CD4+ T cells, fewer expanded clones and increased TCR diversity, a pattern suggesting age selection. Observed TCR beta diversity correlated strongly with the percentage of naive T cells measured by flow cytometry. Observed TCR beta diversity per million T cells fell roughly linearly with age, and a significant reduction was already apparent by age around 40. Conclusive comparison of naive and antigen-experienced compartments was prevented by the profiling of bulk unsorted PBMCs. Because donor CMV infection status was unknown, age-related changes in expanded clonotypes were potentially confounded. Total diversity estimates from one million sequenced T cells were considered lower bounds and underestimates.

In the case of this clonotype: Which antigen it targets is not known. Base qualities are missing; no much larger clone stands one base away.

Libraries were built with 5' RACE. Sequenced on an Illumina HiSeq 2500. A second PCR of roughly 6 to 12 cycles was run with a J-beta primer mix and a sample-barcoded 5' primer. A template-switch 5' adaptor carrying 12 random nucleotides introduced a unique molecular identifier onto each TCR beta cDNA molecule. Each sample yielded at least 3 million CDR3-containing paired-end reads. The Mint cDNA synthesis kit, primed by a TRBC-specific oligonucleotide, was used to synthesize first-strand cDNA from all RNA. Following uracil-DNA glycosylase treatment, all cDNA underwent a first 18-cycle PCR with the universal primers M1SS and BC2_uni_R. Per the original workflow: Normalization of each sample was performed by random selection of 1 million high-quality reads, each carrying a distinct molecular identifier. Instead of being binned into consensus sequences, reads with shared molecular identifiers were discarded. MiTCR, run with a Q25 quality threshold and the strictest error-elimination algorithm, handled CDR3 identification, clonotype clustering and error correction. A nonparametric unseen species model using Euler transformation provided a lower-bound estimate of total TCR beta diversity. TCRdb ran its own pipeline on the public reads, namely fastp trimming at Q25 and MiXCR clone calling, and kept in-frame beta chains. Rows with one shared CDR3 protein collapse into an entry with the most common genes and DNA. For this entry, the V and J calls and clone size follow TCRdb and not the study's own pipeline. Across this sample there are around 800,000 distinct CDR3 sequences, with about 42% seen only once. Around 21% of the sample is held by the ten biggest clonotypes.

Donors were 40 or so systemically healthy Caucasian individuals from Russia aged roughly 6 to 100 years. Each donor gave about 9.7 milliliters of peripheral blood, drawn into EDTA-treated Vacutainer tubes. Ficoll-Paque density-gradient centrifugation was used to isolate PBMCs, with at least 6.5 million obtained per sample. Total RNA, at least 5 micrograms per sample, was extracted from PBMCs with Trizol reagent. For every donor, flow cytometry on a PBMC aliquot measured the percentage of naive CD45RAhigh/CD27high T cells. V loses 3 bases at its end and J loses 4 bases; junction bases beyond the gene matches: 11. The CDR3, from cysteine to phenylalanine, totals 15 residues. Only the CDR3 region is kept as DNA, spanning 45 bases read in frame from base 1. CDR1 and CDR2 were assigned from the germline V gene (reference sequence) as GTSNPN and SVGIG.

This chain joins TRBV30 to TRBJ2-7, and TRBD1 aligns with 8 junction nucleotides. The sequence came from a man aged 55 to 70 in good health. Sequencing was performed on blood. The CDR3 reads as follows: CAWSYGQGRWYEQYF. In nucleotides, the sequence is TGTGCCTGGAGCTACGGACAGGGCAGGTGGTACGAGCAGTACTTC. Full variable domain (CDR3 extended with the reference TRBV30 and TRBJ2-7 proteins): SQTIHQWPATLVQPVGSPLSLECTVEGTSNPNLYWYRQAAGRGLQLLFYSVGIGQISSEVPQNLSASRPQDRQFILSSKKLLLSDSGFYLCAWSYGQGRWYEQYFGPGTRLTVT.